This TCR beta chain is from a study of stem cell transplantation in POMP-related autoinflammatory disease. Study-wide background: Neutrophil and platelet engraftment from the graft donor was 100% through one year after transplant.

Points on this clone: Its antigen is still unknown.

Repertoires were generated with immunoSEQ multiplex PCR, while TCRdb's copy carries only in-frame clones and drops some. Of some 68,000 clones in the sample, roughly 93% are singletons; the top ten hold around 0.72%. The CDR3 loop spans 14 amino acids. V lost 5 bases to trimming and J lost 5 bases; unmatched junction nucleotides: 6. Germline V gives CDR1 SGHTA, CDR2 FQGNSA. Study observations and caveats: In PRAID patients, the number of distinct TRB V-J gene pairings was restricted.

The sample consisted of CD4+ T cells from PBMCs, taken after stem cell transplantation. This sequence was found in a human patient with POMP-related autoinflammation and immune dysregulation (PRAID). Some T cells may originate from the graft donor. The chain joins TRBV7-2 to TRBJ2-3, with 8 bases identical to TRBD1. CDR3 sequence (DNA): TGTGCCAGCAGCGCGGACAGGGTGGAAGATACGCAGTATTTT. As protein: CASSADRVEDTQYF.